These 30 T cell receptor beta chains came from one sample sequenced in a study of T-cell memory formation after mild COVID-19. TCRdb fed the 5' RACE reads into MiXCR, producing one record per CDR3 protein. Of some 490,000 distinct CDR3 sequences in the sample, around a sixth were seen once. Sequencing was performed on PBMCs or a T cell subset sorted from them (not recorded which). The receptors come from an adult woman who had mild COVID-19 (a few samples of this study predate the infection). Cell type and time point are not known.

The V gene is TRBV18, the J gene TRBJ2-3; D ambiguous. CDR1 and CDR2 from the germline V gene are KGHSH and LQKENI. The ends were cut back, 3 bases at V and 0 bases at J, with 4 bases in the middle. The CDR3 consists of 13 residues. The CDR3 spells CASSPMSTDTQYF. DNA for the CDR3: TGTGCCAGCTCACCCATGAGCACAGATACGCAGTATTTT.

This clonotype was seen a handful of times. This chain joins TRBV2 and TRBJ1-6; possible D gene TRBD1, 5 bases. This CDR3 has 14 amino acids. The germline CDR1 and CDR2 sequences are SNHLY and FYNNEI. V lost 5 bases, J lost 5 bases, and 10 bases lay in between. The CDR3 nucleotides read TGTGCCAGCAGTCCGGGGACTAATAATTCACCCCTCCACTTT. Translated: CASSPGTNNSPLHF.

This clonotype was seen more than once but under ten times. The genes are TRBV7-6 and TRBJ2-1; 12 bases map to TRBD1. The CDR3 is 16 amino acids. CDR1 is SGHVS and CDR2 is FNYEAQ in the germline V gene. V trimming: 1 base; J trimming: 5 bases; junction bases outside the gene matches: 3. The CDR3: CASSLEGQGAHNEQFF. For the CDR3, the DNA is TGTGCCAGCAGCTTAGAGGGACAGGGGGCGCACAATGAGCAGTTCTTC.

This clonotype was seen a handful of times. The chain employs TRBV5-1 and TRBJ2-1; 8 bases line up with TRBD1. The germline V gene encodes CDR1 SGHRS and CDR2 YFSETQ. V lost 0 bases, J lost 8 bases, and 4 bases stayed unmatched. This CDR3 is built from 14 residues. CDR3 sequence (DNA): TGCGCCAGCAGCTTGGGGACAGGGTGGGATGAGCAGTTCTTC. Translated: CASSLGTGWDEQFF.

This clonotype was recorded a few times. The genes are TRBV2 and TRBJ2-7; weak D call: TRBD1 (6 bases). This CDR3 has 11 amino acids. CDR1 is SNHLY and CDR2 is FYNNEI in the germline V gene. Trimming cost V 9 bases and J 3 bases, with 9 bases left between them. CDR3 sequence reads: CASTGNYEQYF. The CDR3, as DNA: TGTGCCAGTACAGGGAACTACGAGCAGTACTTC.

The chain carries TRBV5-1 and TRBJ1-6, with D perhaps matching TRBD1 (5 bases). The V end was cut by 0 bases, the J end by 8 bases, with 12 bases between. The CDR3 runs to 15 residues. The germline gives CDR1 SGHRS, CDR2 YFSETQ. The chain's CDR3 is CASSLAGMGHSPLHF. In nucleotides, the CDR3 is TGCGCCAGCAGCTTGGCCGGTATGGGGCATTCACCCCTCCACTTT.

This clonotype was seen a few times. The CDR3 bases are TGTGCCACCCAATTAGACCAACGCCAGAAACTGTTTTTT. Amino acid sequence: CATQLDQRQKLFF. The gene calls are TRBV6-6 and TRBJ1-4; no reliable D call. Germline values: CDR1 MNHNY, CDR2 SVGAGI (reference sequence). Trimming removed 10 bases at V and 11 bases at J, with 20 bases between. The CDR3 is 13 amino acids.

V and J are TRBV29-1 and TRBJ1-1; 7 nucleotides line up with TRBD1. This CDR3 region has 13 residues. Germline CDR1 and CDR2: SQVTM and ANQGSEA. Losses at the gene ends were 4 bases for V and 6 bases for J; bases not matched to a gene: 8. CDR3 nucleotides: TGCAGCGTTGGACACAGGGGAGGAGCTGAAGCTTTCTTT. Translation gives CSVGHRGGAEAFF.

The chain employs TRBV4-1 and TRBJ1-2; D not resolved. The ends were cut back, 0 bases at V and 6 bases at J, with 23 bases in the middle. The CDR3 length is 18 residues. CDR1 is MGHRA and CDR2 is YSYEKL in the germline V gene. The DNA for the CDR3 is TGCGCCAGCAGCCAAGATATAATTAGGATGGACGGAGGTGATGGCTACACCTTC. It yields the protein CASSQDIIRMDGGDGYTF.

This clonotype has only a few counts. The rearrangement uses TRBV4-2 and TRBJ2-1, with TRBD2 matching over 7 bases. The germline V gene has CDR1 LGHNA and CDR2 YNFKEQ. The CDR3 runs 15 residues. After removal of 1 base from V and 8 bases from J, the junction contained 8 bases not matched to a gene. This CDR3 reads CASSQGGGGGDEQFF. The DNA for the CDR3 is TGTGCCAGCAGCCAAGGAGGCGGTGGGGGGGATGAGCAGTTCTTC.

This clonotype showed up just a few times. V is TRBV14 and J is TRBJ1-5; D unresolved. The CDR3 runs 14 residues. The V and J ends lost 7 bases and 3 bases respectively, with 13 bases between them. Germline CDR1 reads SGHDN; CDR2 reads FVKESK. DNA of the CDR3: TGTGCCAGCACGGGCCAGTTTAACAATCAGCCCCAGCATTTT. This codes for CASTGQFNNQPQHF. Drawing the rest from reference TRBV14 and TRBJ1-5, the complete variable domain is EAGVTQFPSHSVIEKGQTVTLRCDPISGHDNLYWYRRVMGKEIKFLLHFVKESKQDESGMPNNRFLAERTGGTYSTLKVQPAELEDSGVYFCASTGQFNNQPQHFGDGTRLSIL.

The rearrangement joins TRBV4-1 to TRBJ2-7; D is undetermined. V was trimmed by 4 bases and J by 2 bases, leaving 9 bases between them. Germline CDR1 is MGHRA and CDR2 is YSYEKL. The CDR3 is 13 residues long. CDR3 region: CASSPGATYEQYF. In DNA, the CDR3 is TGCGCCAGCAGCCCCGGCGCAACCTACGAGCAGTACTTC.

This clonotype was found once. J is TRBJ2-7 and V is TRBV13; TRBD2 is a possible D gene (7 bases). Trimming took off 5 bases at V and 0 bases at J, with 26 bases between the two ends. CDR1 and CDR2 from the germline V gene are PRHDT and FYEKMQ (reference sequence). The CDR3 length is 19 residues. The DNA of the CDR3 is TGTGCCAGCAGCCCCAGGGTCGGCGGGGGCCGCGGGGGCTCCTACGAGCAGTACTTC. Amino acids: CASSPRVGGGRGGSYEQYF.

This chain uses TRBV14 with TRBJ2-3; D gene unclear. V gave up 0 bases and J gave up 4 bases, with 17 bases separating them. The CDR3 has 17 residues. Germline V CDR1 and CDR2: SGHDN, FVKESK. CDR3 DNA sequence: TGTGCCAGCAGCCAAGATACCAGGCCGCTGGTGGCAGATACGCAGTATTTT. Amino acids: CASSQDTRPLVADTQYF.

This clonotype was detected a few times. V usage is TRBV10-3 and J usage is TRBJ2-3; a possible D gene is TRBD2 (6 bases). V lost 1 base and J lost 2, with 10 bases in between. CDR3 length: 15 amino acids. CDR1 and CDR2 from the germline V gene are ENHRY and SYGVKD. As DNA, the CDR3 is TGTGCCATCAGTGAGTGGGGGGACTCCACAGATACGCAGTATTTT. Its translation is CAISEWGDSTDTQYF.

This clonotype appeared many times. The chain is built from TRBV25-1 and TRBJ1-2; no reliable D call. CDR3 length: 11 residues. The germline V and J ends were trimmed by 3 bases and 2 bases, with 1 base remaining between them. CDR1 is MGHDK, CDR2 SYGVNS, per germline. The CDR3 sequence is CASSDNYGYTF. CDR3 coding DNA: TGTGCCAGCAGTGACAACTATGGCTACACCTTC.

The rearrangement uses TRBV4-3 and TRBJ2-1, with D possibly being TRBD1 or TRBD2 (5 bases each). This CDR3 has 16 amino acids. Trimming stripped 1 base from V and 3 bases from J, with 13 bases between. Germline CDR1 LGHNA, CDR2 YSLEER. CDR3 residues: CASSQGRDRGYNEQFF. For the CDR3, the DNA is TGCGCCAGCAGCCAAGGCCGGGACCGGGGCTACAATGAGCAGTTCTTC.

The chain employs TRBV10-3 and TRBJ2-5, with D unresolved. The CDR3 sequence is 13 residues long. Germline-derived CDR1 and CDR2 are ENHRY and SYGVKD. Trimming took 4 bases from V and 1 from J, leaving 7 bases between them. For the CDR3, the DNA is TGTGCCATCAGTGGGGCAGGCCAAGAGACCCAGTACTTC. Translated, it gives CAISGAGQETQYF.

The chain combines TRBV7-9 with TRBJ1-3; 8 bases fit TRBD1. CDR1 is SEHNR and CDR2 is FQNEAQ in the germline V gene (reference sequence). The ends lost 5 bases at V and 0 bases at J; junction bases unmatched: 3. The CDR3 runs 15 residues. This CDR3 reads CASSDRGDSGNTIYF. The CDR3 bases are TGTGCCAGCAGCGACAGGGGCGACTCTGGAAACACCATATATTTT.

This clonotype was seen only a few times. Germline is not matched at one junction end, which may reflect a read error. The chain combines TRBV11-2 with TRBJ2-5, with a weak D call TRBD1 (6 bases). This CDR3 region has 17 residues. CDR1 and CDR2 from the germline V gene are SGHAT and FQNNGV. The CDR3 DNA sequence: TGTGCCAGCAGCTTAGCACCACAGGGATCCTCACAAGGGACCCAGTACTTC. As protein: CASSLAPQGSSQGTQYF. Full variable domain (outside the CDR3, taken from reference TRBV11-2 and TRBJ2-5): EAGVAQSPRYKIIEKRQSVAFWCNPISGHATLYWYQQILGQGPKLLIQFQNNGVVDDSQLPKDRFSAERLKGVDSTLKIQPAKLEDSAVYLCASSLAPQGSSQGTQYFGPGTRLLVL.

V is TRBV7-3 and J is TRBJ2-1; tentatively, D is TRBD2 (6 bases). Trimming took off 5 bases at V and 9 bases at J, with 20 bases between the two ends. The length of the CDR3 is 15 residues. Germline-derived CDR1 and CDR2 are SGHTA and FQGTGA. Here the CDR3 reads CASSNGTHRLGEQFF. The DNA of the CDR3 is TGTGCCAGCAGCAATGGGACTCATCGACTGGGTGAGCAGTTCTTC.

This clonotype was detected only a few times. This chain joins TRBV9 and TRBJ2-1; no firm D call. Trimming took off 0 bases at V and 15 bases at J, with 16 bases between the two ends. There are 13 residues in the CDR3. CDR1 and CDR2 from the germline V gene are SGDLS and YYNGEE. Here the CDR3 DNA reads TGTGCCAGCAGCGTAGATGGTCAGACCCTTGCGTTCTTC. It specifies CASSVDGQTLAFF.

Only a few counts were recorded for this clonotype. J is TRBJ2-7 and V is TRBV5-1; weak D call: TRBD2 (5 bases). Germline V gene lookup returns CDR1 SGHRS and CDR2 YFSETQ. V was cut by 3 bases and J by 3 bases, with 13 bases left in between. The CDR3 totals 14 residues. For the CDR3, the DNA is TGCGCCAGCAGCTCCACCCTCAGCGGCTACGAGCAGTACTTC. Its protein product is CASSSTLSGYEQYF. The full variable domain, with the rest looked up from reference TRBV5-1 and TRBJ2-7, is KAGVTQTPRYLIKTRGQQVTLSCSPISGHRSVSWYQQTPGQGLQFLFEYFSETQRNKGNFPGRFSGRQFSNSRSEMNVSTLELGDSALYLCASSSTLSGYEQYFGPGTRLTVT.

This sequence joins TRBV20-1 and TRBJ1-2; possibly TRBD1 for D (5 bases). In germline, CDR1 is DFQATT, CDR2 SNEGSKA (reference sequence). There are 13 residues in the CDR3. The V end lost 0 bases, the J end lost 4 bases, and 9 bases lay between the germline ends. DNA for the CDR3: TGCAGTGCTAGAGATTTAGGGGCCTATGGCTACACCTTC. Translated, it gives CSARDLGAYGYTF.

As to this clonotype: This may come from a read error, since a much larger clone is one base off. This chain joins TRBV27 and TRBJ2-7, with TRBD1 matching over 10 bases. Germline V gene sequence: CDR1 MNHEY, CDR2 SMNVEV (reference sequence). V gave up 7 bases and J gave up 2 bases; unmatched junction bases: 5. The CDR3 sequence is 14 residues long. The CDR3 bases are TGTGCCAGCAACCGGGACAGGGGACCCTACGAGCAGTACTTC. Amino acids: CASNRDRGPYEQYF.

The V gene is TRBV12-3 or TRBV12-4, the J gene TRBJ2-7; tentatively, D is TRBD2 (6 bases). The CDR3 loop spans 14 amino acids. Trimming left V 1 base short and J 1 base short, with 8 bases between. Here the CDR3 reads CASSLGGESYEQYF. The CDR3 DNA follows: TGTGCCAGCAGTTTAGGGGGGGAATCCTACGAGCAGTACTTC.

DNA for the CDR3: TGCAGCGTTTTCCACTACGAGCAGTACTTC. Its protein is CSVFHYEQYF. The chain is built from TRBV29-1 and TRBJ2-7, with D hard to call. The CDR3 loop spans 10 amino acids. Germline values: CDR1 SQVTM, CDR2 ANQGSEA. Trimming removed 5 bases from V and 3 bases from J, with 5 bases in between.

The rearrangement uses TRBV5-1 and TRBJ2-7; D call uncertain. The CDR3 consists of 15 residues. V lost 4 bases, J lost 4 bases, and 18 bases lay in between. Germline V gene lookup returns CDR1 SGHRS and CDR2 YFSETQ. The CDR3 loop reads CASSRGRSDIYEQYF. DNA for the CDR3: TGCGCCAGCAGCCGTGGACGGAGCGACATTTACGAGCAGTACTTC.

This clonotype was detected only a few times. The chain combines TRBV19 with TRBJ2-3; maybe TRBD1 (6 bases). CDR1 and CDR2 from the germline V gene are LNHDA and SQIVND (reference sequence). The ends were cut back, 2 bases at V and 3 bases at J, with 9 bases in the middle. There are 14 residues in the CDR3. The DNA of the CDR3 is TGTGCCAGTAGTATAAGGCAGGGGACAGATACGCAGTATTTT. It encodes CASSIRQGTDTQYF.

The chain carries TRBV25-1 and TRBJ1-4; possible D gene TRBD1, 6 bases. The CDR3 covers 16 residues. The V and J ends lost 0 bases and 8 bases respectively, with 16 bases between them. CDR1 MGHDK and CDR2 SYGVNS come from the germline V gene. The CDR3 protein is CASSEYPRGGGEKLFF. As DNA, the CDR3 is TGTGCCAGCAGTGAATATCCCCGGGGGGGCGGCGAAAAACTGTTTTTT.